These T cell receptor beta chains were read from a single sample in a study of blood T cell repertoires in COVID-19. Here immunoSEQ multiplex PCR was the method, and the copy in TCRdb shows in-frame clones only, minus some. The sample shows 150,000 to 200,000 clones, roughly nine tenths of them seen only once. The sequenced sample was peripheral blood. These receptors were collected from a man in his late teens or twenties who had recovered from COVID-19. CDR3s include the opening cysteine and the closing phenylalanine or tryptophan. D genes are given only for firm matches. Clone size is not always given. Where it is, it says once, few, many or a class for expanded clones.

j_call d_call clone_size v_call cdr3_aa cdr3_nt
TRBJ1-1 - - TRBV10-3 CAISDREIGAFF TGTGCCATCAGTGACCGGGAGATAGGGGCTTTCTTT
TRBJ1-1 - - TRBV5-1 CASSSGAGGINTEAFF TGCGCCAGCAGCTCGGGTGCGGGAGGTATAAACACTGAAGCTTTCTTT
TRBJ2-2 TRBD1 - TRBV5-6 CASSLGDRVSGELFF TGTGCCAGCAGCTTGGGGGACAGGGTATCCGGGGAGCTGTTTTTT
TRBJ2-1 - - TRBV7-2 CASSERLINEQFF TGTGCCAGCAGCGAAAGACTGATCAATGAGCAGTTCTTC
TRBJ1-1 - - TRBV2 CASSFQRHNTEAFF TGTGCCAGCAGCTTCCAAAGACACAACACTGAAGCTTTCTTT
TRBJ2-3 - once TRBV5-1 CASSLLNRGTDTQYF TGCGCCAGCAGCTTACTTAACAGGGGCACAGATACGCAGTATTTT
TRBJ2-2 - few TRBV2 CASSSGSTGELFF TGTGCCAGCAGTTCGGGGAGCACCGGGGAGCTGTTTTTT
TRBJ2-1 TRBD2 - TRBV5-4 CASSLGRLAVYNEQFF TGTGCCAGCAGCTTGGGGCGCCTAGCGGTCTACAATGAGCAGTTCTTC
TRBJ2-1 TRBD1 - TRBV30 CAWSGARGQDEQFF TGTGCCTGGAGTGGCGCTAGGGGGCAGGATGAGCAGTTCTTC
TRBJ2-2 - - TRBV9 CASSPQGRSTGELFF TGTGCCAGCAGCCCACAGGGTCGGAGCACCGGGGAGCTGTTTTTT
TRBJ2-2 TRBD1 - TRBV19 CASSSRDRDTGELFF TGTGCCAGTAGCAGCCGGGACAGGGACACCGGGGAGCTGTTTTTT
TRBJ1-6 - - TRBV7-8 CASSLRGGLSSYNSPLHF TGTGCCAGCAGCTTGCGGGGGGGGCTGAGCTCCTATAATTCACCCCTCCACTTT
TRBJ2-7 - - TRBV14 CASSPAPGEQYF TGTGCCAGCAGCCCCGCCCCCGGCGAGCAGTACTTC
TRBJ1-5 - - TRBV7-2 CASSLASGKPQHF TGTGCCAGCAGCTTAGCGTCGGGGAAGCCCCAGCATTTT
TRBJ1-2 - - TRBV4-3 CASSQGGQAAYGYTF TGCGCCAGCAGCCAAGGGGGGCAGGCCGCGTATGGCTACACCTTC
TRBJ2-5 TRBD2 - TRBV3-1/TRBV3-2 CASSQLAGHFQPLKQETQYF TGTGCCAGCAGCCAATTAGCGGGACACTTTCAACCCTTAAAACAAGAGACCCAGTACTTC
TRBJ2-6 TRBD2 - TRBV18 CASSPLAGGGGANVLTF TGTGCCAGCTCACCGCTAGCGGGAGGAGGTGGGGCCAACGTCCTGACTTTC
TRBJ2-1 - - TRBV15 CATSRDVGLANEQFF TGTGCCACCAGCAGAGATGTGGGCCTCGCCAATGAGCAGTTCTTC
TRBJ2-1 TRBD2 - TRBV7-9 CASSPIAGLYNEQFF TGTGCCAGCAGCCCGATAGCGGGCCTTTACAATGAGCAGTTCTTC
TRBJ1-1 - - TRBV9 CASSVAGSEAFF TGTGCCAGCAGCGTAGCAGGGTCTGAAGCTTTCTTT
TRBJ2-5 TRBD2 - TRBV10-3 CAISVTSGETQYF TGTGCCATCAGTGTCACTAGCGGAGAGACCCAGTACTTC
TRBJ2-4 TRBD1 - TRBV27 CASSPGPGQSPYF TGTGCCAGCAGTCCAGGACCGGGACAGTCTCCGTACTTC
TRBJ1-5 - - TRBV20-1 CSASLAGRDGRQPQHF TGCAGTGCTAGTCTTGCGGGGCGAGATGGTCGTCAGCCCCAGCATTTT
TRBJ1-2 TRBD1 once TRBV7-8 CASSFAGTGNGYTF TGTGCCAGCAGCTTCGCCGGGACAGGGAATGGCTACACCTTC
TRBJ1-2 TRBD1 - TRBV18 CASSTVGQANYGYTF TGTGCCAGCTCAACGGTAGGACAGGCTAACTATGGCTACACCTTC
TRBJ2-5 - - TRBV6-5 CASSPGTETQYF TGTGCCAGCAGCCCGGGAACAGAGACCCAGTACTTC
TRBJ2-7 - - TRBV6-5 CASSYSTGYEQYF TGTGCCAGCAGTTACTCGACGGGCTACGAGCAGTACTTC
TRBJ2-7 - - TRBV19 CASTRPTPPYEQYF TGTGCCAGTACTCGACCGACACCACCCTACGAGCAGTACTTC
TRBJ2-7 TRBD1 once TRBV2 CASSNRGSYEQYF TGTGCCAGCTCTAACAGGGGCTCCTACGAGCAGTACTTC
TRBJ1-2 - - TRBV19 CASSIGLGYTF TGTGCCAGTAGTATTGGGCTGGGCTACACCTTC
TRBJ2-6 TRBD1 once TRBV28 CASSSPGQGISGANVLTF TGTGCCAGCAGTTCCCCGGGACAGGGAATTTCTGGGGCCAACGTCCTGACTTTC
TRBJ2-2 - once TRBV3-1/TRBV3-2 CASSPGLTNTGELFF TGTGCCAGCAGCCCCGGACTAACTAACACCGGGGAGCTGTTTTTT
TRBJ2-1 TRBD2 few TRBV5-4 CASSSTSGTYNEQFF TGTGCCAGCAGCTCGACTAGCGGGACCTACAATGAGCAGTTCTTC
TRBJ2-3 - - TRBV14 CASSFQFDTQYF TGTGCCAGCAGCTTCCAGTTTGATACGCAGTATTTT
TRBJ1-2 TRBD1 - TRBV6-2/TRBV6-3 CASSYARGDRVHGYTF TGTGCCAGCAGTTACGCGAGGGGTGACAGGGTGCATGGCTACACCTTC
TRBJ2-3 - - TRBV5-1 CASAPAGNQDTQYF TGCGCCAGCGCTCCCGCCGGGAATCAAGATACGCAGTATTTT
TRBJ2-1 - - TRBV27 CASSPTKRSYNEQFF TGTGCCAGCAGCCCCACGAAGCGGTCCTACAATGAGCAGTTCTTC
TRBJ2-3 TRBD2 - TRBV27 CASRSSGRADTQYF TGTGCCAGCAGGTCCTCCGGGAGGGCCGATACGCAGTATTTT
TRBJ2-2 TRBD1 - TRBV6-4 CASSDQGAGTGELFF TGTGCCAGCAGTGACCAGGGGGCCGGGACCGGGGAGCTGTTTTTT
TRBJ2-5 - - TRBV3-1/TRBV3-2 CASSRSSMGAEETQYF TGTGCCAGCAGCCGGTCTTCGATGGGGGCCGAAGAGACCCAGTACTTC
TRBJ1-1 TRBD1 - TRBV19 CASSIKGASTEAFF TGTGCCAGTAGTATTAAGGGGGCTAGCACTGAAGCTTTCTTT
TRBJ1-1 - - TRBV7-9 CASSVQGATEAFF TGTGCCAGCAGCGTACAGGGTGCCACTGAAGCTTTCTTT
TRBJ2-3 TRBD1 - TRBV6-5 CASKGGQLFTDTQYF TGTGCCAGCAAAGGGGGACAGTTGTTCACAGATACGCAGTATTTT
TRBJ1-5 - - TRBV13 CASSFGSNQPQHF TGTGCCAGCAGCTTCGGTAGCAATCAGCCCCAGCATTTT
TRBJ2-1 TRBD2 once TRBV6-1 CASSEKAGDTTNEQFF TGTGCCAGCAGTGAGAAGGCGGGAGATACGACGAATGAGCAGTTCTTC
TRBJ1-6 - - TRBV6-1 CASSEVAGNSPLHF TGTGCCAGCAGTGAAGTGGCAGGGAACTCACCCCTCCACTTT